One T cell receptor (beta chain) is described in this entry. This clone is termed medium-sized (0.01 to 0.1%). There is no known antigen for this receptor. It has no much larger one-base neighbor in the sample; base qualities were not kept. Patients with a history of autoimmune disease or receiving systemic immunosuppression were excluded from the trial. Peripheral blood for TCR sequencing was drawn from every dose cohort at baseline, at cycle 4 day 1 and at cycle 7 day 1. Samples came from an open-label, multicenter, first-in-human phase I dose-escalation trial of ivuxolimab. Adults with locally advanced or metastatic melanoma, renal cell carcinoma, hepatocellular carcinoma or head and neck squamous cell carcinoma were enrolled in the trial. CD4+ and CD8+ T cells were sorted separately from peripheral blood before TCR sequencing. From the cysteine up to the phenylalanine, the CDR3 has a length of 13 residues. This entry keeps only the CDR3 DNA: 39 bases, framed from base 1. The germline ends are 9 bases apart after V is trimmed by 3 bases and J by 3 bases. From the germline V gene, CDR1 is MDHEN and CDR2 is SYDVKM.

This sample is drawn from a study of OX40 agonist ivuxolimab in advanced cancers. Notes on the research overall: The costimulatory receptor OX40 (CD134) was targeted by ivuxolimab, a fully human IgG2 agonistic monoclonal antibody. Intravenous ivuxolimab was administered to patients every 2 weeks at six dose levels: 0.01, 0.1, 0.3, 1.5, 3 and 10 mg/kg. Of the approximately 50 patients in dose escalation, some 20 had hepatocellular carcinoma, some 15 had melanoma, 9 had renal cell carcinoma and 9 had head and neck cancer. In the dose-escalation cohort, roughly 82% of patients were male, and the mean age was approximately 60 years with a range of roughly 23 to 79. Patients were allowed to have had prior anti-PD-1, anti-PD-L1 or anti-CTLA-4 therapy, and around 37% of the dose-escalation patients had previously received checkpoint inhibitors. Three dose-escalation patients achieved partial responses, one with hepatocellular carcinoma and two with cutaneous melanoma. Peripheral TCRbeta sequencing aimed to test whether ivuxolimab altered TCR sequence diversity and caused clonal T-cell expansion. The paper covers the monotherapy dose-escalation part of the phase I ivuxolimab trial, which included N = 52 patients.

Genomic DNA was extracted from sorted cells for sequencing of the TCRbeta CDR3 region. The immunoSEQ Assay was used for sequencing of TCRbeta CDR3 regions. TCRdb's version of the immuneACCESS table is confined to in-frame rearrangements and falls short of the full clone set. An unresolved V gene accounts for under half of the shortfall where checked; the remainder is of unknown origin. For this sample there are 6,000 to 8,000 clones; around 75% appear just once. Approximately 37% of the sample lies in the top ten. Points the paper makes about the study in general: Clonal expansion of both CD4+ and CD8+ blood T cells was observed from baseline to week 6 at doses 0.1 to 3.0 mg/kg. Low levels of normalized T-cell clonal expansion were also seen in some nonresponding patients. In partial responders in the 0.1-3.0 mg/kg groups, normalized peripheral clonal expansion was found to be among the lowest, especially among CD8+ T cells. Antigen specificity was not determined for the clonally expanded peripheral T cells. On average, CD8+ T cells showed more expanded clones than CD4+ T cells after ivuxolimab.

The sequence was obtained from an adult with an advanced solid tumor such as melanoma, head and neck, liver or kidney cancer. Here the chain combines TRBV28 and TRBJ2-7; the D gene is perhaps TRBD1, on 5 matching bases. The sequencing here drew on CD4+ or CD8+ T cells sorted from blood, taken in a trial of the OX40 agonist ivuxolimab. In nucleotide form, the sequence is TGTGCCAGCAGTTTTAGGGGTTTCTACGAGCAGTACTTC. Translated, this is CASSFRGFYEQYF.